The entry below describes one T cell receptor (beta chain). The CDR3 covers 14 residues. With V trimmed by 2 bases and J by 8 bases, 8 bases remained unmatched. Germline loops: CDR1 MDHEN, CDR2 SYDVKM. The sample is drawn from a study of blood T cell repertoires in COVID-19. About the research overall: The cDNA or gDNA used as material had been derived from T cells, B-cell-depleted T cells, or PBMCs.

Per the study methods: Estimation of nucleated cell counts was performed using reference gene primer amplification. Method: immunoSEQ multiplex PCR; TCRdb's copy keeps in-frame clones and lacks some. The DNA gave D and trimming, while V, J and clone size come from that table. This table holds some 160,000 clones, 85% found once. Patients of the Seattle cohort, enrolled during active infection, were followed longitudinally. Sequencing input: peripheral blood. The origin of this receptor is a woman older than 75 with COVID-19, enrolled during active disease. The chain carries TRBV28 and TRBJ1-2, with TRBD1 identical over 7 bases. The CDR3 protein is CASSLTGAVRGYTF. The CDR3 DNA follows: TGTGCCAGCAGTTTAACAGGGGCGGTTAGGGGCTACACCTTC.